This T cell receptor beta chain is from a study of blood T cell repertoires in COVID-19. At the level of the study: Donors in the United States, Italy and Spain gave samples during acute or convalescent COVID-19. Sample material is recorded as cDNA or gDNA derived from T cells, B-cell-depleted T cells, or PBMCs.

As originally analysed: The assay estimated nucleated cells by amplifying reference gene primers. The method was immunoSEQ multiplex PCR; TCRdb's version includes in-frame clones alone and lacks a portion of them. V, J and clone size are taken as reported in that table, and D and trimming were inferred from the DNA itself. Among approximately 330,000 clones listed, roughly 90% were seen once. The CDR3 has 18 residues. V lost 2 bases, J lost 4 bases, and 9 bases stayed unmatched. Germline CDR1 reads SGHVS; CDR2 reads FQNEAQ. Input material: peripheral blood. V gene TRBV7-8 combines with J gene TRBJ1-3; 12 bases agree with TRBD1. This sequence was found in a woman in her forties or fifties with active or convalescent COVID-19. In nucleotides, the CDR3 is TGTGCCAGCAGCTTAAAGTTTGGGACAGGGGGCATCGGAAACACCATATATTTT. It codes for CASSLKFGTGGIGNTIYF.